Detailed here is one T cell receptor beta chain. The source of the sample is a study of shared clonotypes between healthy human individuals. Germline V lookup: CDR1 SGHRS, CDR2 YFSETQ. CDR3 size: 14 residues. The junction had 3 bases not matched to a gene; V was cut back by 4 bases and J by 6 bases. Clones were sequenced by immunoSEQ multiplex PCR, and TCRdb holds only the in-frame ones, with some missing. Of some 2,100,000 clones detected, 90% to 96% appear once; the ten largest clones hold approximately 0.13%. The chain has TRBV5-1 and TRBJ1-6, with 8 bases aligning to TRBD1. This TCR was recovered from a man aged 18 to 30 in good health. The sequencing sample was made of naive CD4+ T cells sorted from blood. The subset denotes: CD45RA+ positively selected. The CDR3 spells CASSEDRANSPLHF. The CDR3 DNA follows: TGCGCCAGCAGCGAGGACAGGGCTAATTCACCCCTCCACTTT.